This TCR beta chain was sequenced during a study of T cells in Graves' hyperthyroidism and ophthalmopathy. This clonotype was seen at least ten times. TCR beta CDR3 region amplification was performed from RNA transcripts. First-round RT-PCR of the TCR CDR3 relied on the HTBI primer set. One entry per CDR3 protein results from TCRdb running MiXCR on the multiplex PCR reads. The data hold more than 300,000 distinct CDR3 sequences, with around 13% observed a single time. CDR3 size: 12 residues. Germline trimming cut 4 bases from V and 7 bases from J; bases unmatched to any gene: 2. Looked up from germline, CDR1 is SQVTM and CDR2 is ANQGSEA.

This receptor was obtained from a woman aged 18-29 years with Graves' hyperthyroidism. The rearrangement links TRBV29-1 to TRBJ1-4; the match to TRBD1 covers 8 bases. Input material: blood. Written as DNA, the CDR3 is TGCAGCGTTGGACAGGGGCCTGAAAAACTGTTTTTT. This encodes CSVGQGPEKLFF.